This T cell receptor beta chain originates from a study of control samples from healthy donors and cancer patients (dated by TCRdb to about 2020). On this clone itself: No cognate antigen has been identified for it. No quality values exist for individual bases; no much larger clone is one base distant.

There are 17 amino acids in the CDR3, from cysteine to phenylalanine inclusive. The sequence is cut down to CDR3 DNA, 51 bases in frame from base 1. V and J are truncated by 3 bases and 2 bases respectively, leaving an intervening sequence of 17 bases. CDR1 is given as KGHSH and CDR2 as LQKENI, both from the germline V gene. Library method: the immunoSEQ multiplex PCR assay. The table comes from immuneACCESS by way of TCRdb, which keeps in-frame sequences with V and J called. Part of the clones is missing from these tables; in studies checked, under half for an unresolved V gene and the rest for unknown reasons. This sample holds 150,000 to 200,000 clones; around 91% were observed only once. 1.1% to 1.5% of the sample is taken by the ten largest.

The clonotype originates from a woman aged 45-65 years in good health. The sample was blood. The rearranged chain carries TRBV18 and TRBJ1-3; there is no confident call for the D gene. The CDR3 has the sequence CASSPLLGIQPGNTIYF. DNA sequence: TGTGCCAGCTCACCCCTCCTGGGGATTCAACCTGGAAACACCATATATTTT.